This entry concerns a single T cell receptor beta chain. At one end, the junction sequence differs from germline, possibly due to a read error. The sample comes from a study of T cells in Graves' hyperthyroidism and ophthalmopathy. Under 3 months was the duration of disease in ophthalmopathy patients, who also had a Clinical Activity Score of at least 3 and a NOSPECS grade of at least 4. This CDR3 is 16 amino acids long. Germline CDR1 is MDHEN and CDR2 is SYDVKM. Amplification yielded TCR beta CDR3 regions, with RNA transcripts as the source. The HTBI primer set drove a first-round RT-PCR of the TCR CDR3. TCRdb re-called the multiplex PCR reads through MiXCR, storing one row per CDR3 protein. The table records some 490,000 distinct CDR3 sequences, 22% of them present only once.

The clonotype originates from a woman in her seventies with Graves' ophthalmopathy. The rearrangement links TRBV28 to TRBJ2-7; TRBD1 agrees at 8 bases. The sequencing sample was made of blood. CDR3 nucleotide sequence: TGTGTCAGCAGTTCGACCGGGACAGGAATAGCGTACGAGCAGTACTTC. This encodes CVSSSTGTGIAYEQYF.